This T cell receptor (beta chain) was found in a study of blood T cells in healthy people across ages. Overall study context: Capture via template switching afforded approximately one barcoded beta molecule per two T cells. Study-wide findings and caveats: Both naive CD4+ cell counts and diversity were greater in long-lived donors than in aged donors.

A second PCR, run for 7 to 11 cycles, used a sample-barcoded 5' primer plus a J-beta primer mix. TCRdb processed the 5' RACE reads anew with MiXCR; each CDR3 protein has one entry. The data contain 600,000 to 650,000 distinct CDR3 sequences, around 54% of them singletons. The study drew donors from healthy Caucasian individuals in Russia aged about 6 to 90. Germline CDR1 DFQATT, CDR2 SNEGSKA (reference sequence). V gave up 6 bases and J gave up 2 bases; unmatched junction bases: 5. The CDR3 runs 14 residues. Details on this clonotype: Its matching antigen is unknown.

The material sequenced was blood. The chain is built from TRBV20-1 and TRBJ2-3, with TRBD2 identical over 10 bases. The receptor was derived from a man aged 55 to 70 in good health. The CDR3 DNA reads TGCAGTGCCAGGGGACTAGCGTCCACAGATACGCAGTATTTT. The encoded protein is CSARGLASTDTQYF.